Shown below are 3 T cell receptor beta chains from a single sample sequenced in a study of T-cell memory formation after mild COVID-19. TCRdb called the 5' RACE reads again in MiXCR, with one record for every CDR3 protein. The data show more than 150,000 distinct CDR3 sequences, roughly 11% seen once. The sample taken for sequencing was PBMCs or a T cell subset sorted from them (not recorded which). These receptors came from a man aged 18 to 29 who had mild COVID-19 (a few samples of this study predate the infection). Cell type and time point are not known.

The chain employs TRBV5-1 and TRBJ2-1, with TRBD2 matching over 13 bases. CDR1 and CDR2 (germline): SGHRS, YFSETQ. The V gene end was trimmed by 4 bases and the J gene end by 1 base; junction bases not matched to a gene: 11. This CDR3 has 19 amino acids. In DNA form, the CDR3 reads TGCGCCAGCAGCGACGACGAACTAGCGGGGGGGCTTTCCTACAATGAGCAGTTCTTC. Protein product: CASSDDELAGGLSYNEQFF.

CDR3 DNA: TGTGCCAGCGCTCCGGGACTAGCAGCAGATACGCAGTATTTT. It specifies CASAPGLAADTQYF. The chain combines TRBV28 with TRBJ2-3; 9 bases agree with TRBD2. CDR1 MDHEN and CDR2 SYDVKM come from the germline V gene. V lost 8 bases and J lost 4; bases outside the gene matches: 7. The CDR3 loop spans 14 amino acids.

This clonotype came up a few times. J is TRBJ2-2 and V is TRBV4-1; perhaps D is TRBD1 or TRBD2 (6 bases each). V was cut by 4 bases and J by 6 bases, with 27 bases left in between. There are 19 residues in the CDR3. In germline, CDR1 is MGHRA, CDR2 YSYEKL. This CDR3 is CASSPSGLRVRGGAGELFF. As DNA, the CDR3 is TGCGCCAGCAGCCCAAGCGGGCTTCGCGTCAGGGGCGGAGCCGGGGAGCTGTTTTTT.